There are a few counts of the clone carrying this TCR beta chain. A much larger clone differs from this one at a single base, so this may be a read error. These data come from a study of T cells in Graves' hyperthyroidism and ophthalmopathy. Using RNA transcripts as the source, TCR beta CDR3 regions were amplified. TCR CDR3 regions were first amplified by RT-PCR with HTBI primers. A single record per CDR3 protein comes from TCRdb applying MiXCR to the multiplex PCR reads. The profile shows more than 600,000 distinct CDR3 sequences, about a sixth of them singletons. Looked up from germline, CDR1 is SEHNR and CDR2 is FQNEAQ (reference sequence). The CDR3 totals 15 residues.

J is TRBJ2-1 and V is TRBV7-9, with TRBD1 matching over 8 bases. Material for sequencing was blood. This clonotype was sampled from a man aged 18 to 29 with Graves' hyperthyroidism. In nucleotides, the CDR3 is TGTGCCAGCGGCTTAACCCTCGGACAGGGCGATGAGCAGTTCTTC. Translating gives CASGLTLGQGDEQFF.